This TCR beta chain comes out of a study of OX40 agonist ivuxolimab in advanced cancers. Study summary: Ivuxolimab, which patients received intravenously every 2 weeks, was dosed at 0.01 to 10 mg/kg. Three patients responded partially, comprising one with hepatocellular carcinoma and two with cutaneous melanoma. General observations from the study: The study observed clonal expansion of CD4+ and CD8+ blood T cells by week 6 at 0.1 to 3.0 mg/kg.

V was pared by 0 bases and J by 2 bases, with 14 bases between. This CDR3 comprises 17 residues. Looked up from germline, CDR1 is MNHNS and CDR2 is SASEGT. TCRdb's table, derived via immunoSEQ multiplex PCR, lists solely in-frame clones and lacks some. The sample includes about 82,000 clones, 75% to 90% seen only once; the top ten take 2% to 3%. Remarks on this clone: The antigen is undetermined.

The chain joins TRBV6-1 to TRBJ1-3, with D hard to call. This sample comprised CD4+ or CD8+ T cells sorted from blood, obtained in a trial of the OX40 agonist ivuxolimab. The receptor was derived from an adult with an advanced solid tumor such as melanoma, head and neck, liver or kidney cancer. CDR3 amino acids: CASSEAFGRRAGNTIYF. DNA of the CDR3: TGTGCCAGCAGTGAAGCGTTCGGGAGGCGAGCTGGAAACACCATATATTTT.